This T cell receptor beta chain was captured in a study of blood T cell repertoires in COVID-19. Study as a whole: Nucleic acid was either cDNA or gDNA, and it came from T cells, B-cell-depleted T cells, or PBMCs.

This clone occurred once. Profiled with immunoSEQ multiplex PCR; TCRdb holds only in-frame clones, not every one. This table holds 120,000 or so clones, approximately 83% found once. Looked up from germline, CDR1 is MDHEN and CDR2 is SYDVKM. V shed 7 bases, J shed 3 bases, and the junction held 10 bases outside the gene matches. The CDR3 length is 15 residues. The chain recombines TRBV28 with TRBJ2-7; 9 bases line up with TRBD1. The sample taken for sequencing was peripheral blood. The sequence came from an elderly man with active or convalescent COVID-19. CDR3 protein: CASTPRTGDLYEQYF. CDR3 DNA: TGTGCCAGCACCCCCCGGACAGGGGACCTCTACGAGCAGTACTTC.